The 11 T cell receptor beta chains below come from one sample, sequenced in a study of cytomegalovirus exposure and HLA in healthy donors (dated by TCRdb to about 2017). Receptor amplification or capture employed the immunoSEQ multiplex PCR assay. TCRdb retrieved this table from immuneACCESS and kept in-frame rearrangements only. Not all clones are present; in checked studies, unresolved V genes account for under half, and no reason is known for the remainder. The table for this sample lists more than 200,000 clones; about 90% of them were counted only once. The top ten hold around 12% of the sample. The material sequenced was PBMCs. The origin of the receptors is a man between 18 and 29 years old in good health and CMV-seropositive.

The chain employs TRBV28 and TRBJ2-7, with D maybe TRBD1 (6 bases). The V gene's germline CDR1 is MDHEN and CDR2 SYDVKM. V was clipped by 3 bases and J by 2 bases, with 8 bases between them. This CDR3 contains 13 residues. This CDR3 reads CASSLAGAYEQYF. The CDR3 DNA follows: TGTGCCAGCAGTTTGGCAGGGGCCTACGAGCAGTACTTC.

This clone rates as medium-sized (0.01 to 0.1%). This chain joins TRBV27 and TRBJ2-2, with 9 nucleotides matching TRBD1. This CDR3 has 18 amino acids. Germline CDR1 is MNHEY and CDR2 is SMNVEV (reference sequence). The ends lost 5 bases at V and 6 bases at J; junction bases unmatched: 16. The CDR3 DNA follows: TGTGCCAGCAGTGTCCTCCACTCGGACAGGGGCTGGGCCGGGGAGCTGTTTTTT. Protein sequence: CASSVLHSDRGWAGELFF.

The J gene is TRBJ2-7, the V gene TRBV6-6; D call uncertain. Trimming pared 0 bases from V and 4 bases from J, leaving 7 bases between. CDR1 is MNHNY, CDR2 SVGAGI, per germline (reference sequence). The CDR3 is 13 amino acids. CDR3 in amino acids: CASSYSDPYEQYF. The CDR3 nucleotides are TGTGCCAGCAGTTACTCGGACCCATACGAGCAGTACTTC.

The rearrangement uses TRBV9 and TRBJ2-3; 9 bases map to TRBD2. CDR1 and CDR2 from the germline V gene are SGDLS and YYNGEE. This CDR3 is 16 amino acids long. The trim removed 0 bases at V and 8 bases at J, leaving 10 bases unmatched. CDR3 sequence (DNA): TGTGCCAGCAGCGTAGAAATTTGGGGTAGCGGGAGTACGCAGTATTTT. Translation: CASSVEIWGSGSTQYF. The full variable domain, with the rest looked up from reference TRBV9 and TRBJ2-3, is DSGVTQTPKHLITATGQRVTLRCSPRSGDLSVYWYQQSLDQGLQFLIQYYNGEERAKGNILERFSAQQFPDLHSELNLSSLELGDSALYFCASSVEIWGSGSTQYFGPGTRLTVL.

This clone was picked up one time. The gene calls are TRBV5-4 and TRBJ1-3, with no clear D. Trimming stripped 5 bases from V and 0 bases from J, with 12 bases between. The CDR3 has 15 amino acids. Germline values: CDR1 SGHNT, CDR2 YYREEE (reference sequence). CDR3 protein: CASRIGPSSGNTIYF. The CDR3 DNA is TGTGCCAGCAGAATTGGACCGTCCTCTGGAAACACCATATATTTT.

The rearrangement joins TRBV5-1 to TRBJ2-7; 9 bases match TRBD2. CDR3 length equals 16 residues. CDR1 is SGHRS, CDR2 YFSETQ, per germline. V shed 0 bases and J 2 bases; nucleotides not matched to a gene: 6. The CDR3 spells CASSLGLAVLPYEQYF. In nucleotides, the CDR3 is TGCGCCAGCAGCTTGGGACTAGCGGTCCTTCCCTACGAGCAGTACTTC.

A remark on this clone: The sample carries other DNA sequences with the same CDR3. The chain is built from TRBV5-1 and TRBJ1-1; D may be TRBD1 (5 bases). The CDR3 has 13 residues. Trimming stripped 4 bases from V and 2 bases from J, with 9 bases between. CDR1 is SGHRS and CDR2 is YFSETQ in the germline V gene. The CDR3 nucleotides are TGCGCCAGCAGCCCCGGACAAAACACTGAAGCTTTCTTT. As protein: CASSPGQNTEAFF.

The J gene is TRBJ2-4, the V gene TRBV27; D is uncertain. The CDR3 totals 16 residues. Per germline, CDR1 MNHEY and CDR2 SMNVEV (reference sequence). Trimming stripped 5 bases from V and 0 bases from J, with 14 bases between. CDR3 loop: CASSPISDPAKNIQYF. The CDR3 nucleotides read TGTGCCAGCAGTCCGATCTCTGACCCAGCCAAAAACATTCAGTACTTC.

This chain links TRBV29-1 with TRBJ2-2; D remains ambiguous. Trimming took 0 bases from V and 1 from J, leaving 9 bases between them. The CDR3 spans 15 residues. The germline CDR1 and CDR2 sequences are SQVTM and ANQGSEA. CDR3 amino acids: CSVEERAGNTGELFF. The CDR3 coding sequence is TGCAGCGTTGAAGAAAGGGCCGGGAACACCGGGGAGCTGTTTTTT.

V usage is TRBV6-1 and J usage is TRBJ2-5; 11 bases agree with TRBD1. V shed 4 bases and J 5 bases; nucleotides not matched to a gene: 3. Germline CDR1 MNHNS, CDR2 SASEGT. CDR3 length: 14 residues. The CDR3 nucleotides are TGTGCCAGCAGTGTGGACAGGGGGCTGGAGACCCAGTACTTC. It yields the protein CASSVDRGLETQYF.

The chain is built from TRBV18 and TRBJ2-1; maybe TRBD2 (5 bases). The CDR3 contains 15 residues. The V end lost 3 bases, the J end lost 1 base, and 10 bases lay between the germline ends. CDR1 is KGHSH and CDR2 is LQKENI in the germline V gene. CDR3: CASSPRTLSYNEQFF. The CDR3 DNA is TGTGCCAGCTCACCGAGGACTCTTTCCTACAATGAGCAGTTCTTC.